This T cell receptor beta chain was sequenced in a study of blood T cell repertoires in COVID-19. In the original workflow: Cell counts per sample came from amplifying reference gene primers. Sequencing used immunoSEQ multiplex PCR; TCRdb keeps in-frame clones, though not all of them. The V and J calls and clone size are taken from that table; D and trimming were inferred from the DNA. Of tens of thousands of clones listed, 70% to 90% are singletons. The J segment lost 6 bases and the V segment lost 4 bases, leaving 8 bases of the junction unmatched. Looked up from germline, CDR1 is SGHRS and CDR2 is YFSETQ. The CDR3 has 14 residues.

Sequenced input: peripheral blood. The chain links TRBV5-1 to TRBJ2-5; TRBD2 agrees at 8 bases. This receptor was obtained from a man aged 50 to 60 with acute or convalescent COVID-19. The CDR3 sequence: CASSPIGGEKTQYF. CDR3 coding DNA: TGCGCCAGCAGCCCCATCGGGGGGGAGAAGACCCAGTACTTC.